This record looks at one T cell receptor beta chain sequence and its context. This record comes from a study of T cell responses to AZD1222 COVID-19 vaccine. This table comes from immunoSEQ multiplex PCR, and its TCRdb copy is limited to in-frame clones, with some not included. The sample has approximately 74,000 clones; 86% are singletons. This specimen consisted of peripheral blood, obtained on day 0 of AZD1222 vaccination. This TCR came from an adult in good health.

CDR3 loop: CASSVTGNYGYTF. CDR3 DNA sequence: TGTGCCAGCAGTGTTACAGGGAACTATGGCTACACCTTC. The chain employs TRBV25-1 and TRBJ1-2; tentatively, D is TRBD1 (6 bases). This CDR3 contains 13 residues. The V and J ends lost 4 bases and 2 bases respectively, with 8 bases between them. Germline loops: CDR1 MGHDK, CDR2 SYGVNS.